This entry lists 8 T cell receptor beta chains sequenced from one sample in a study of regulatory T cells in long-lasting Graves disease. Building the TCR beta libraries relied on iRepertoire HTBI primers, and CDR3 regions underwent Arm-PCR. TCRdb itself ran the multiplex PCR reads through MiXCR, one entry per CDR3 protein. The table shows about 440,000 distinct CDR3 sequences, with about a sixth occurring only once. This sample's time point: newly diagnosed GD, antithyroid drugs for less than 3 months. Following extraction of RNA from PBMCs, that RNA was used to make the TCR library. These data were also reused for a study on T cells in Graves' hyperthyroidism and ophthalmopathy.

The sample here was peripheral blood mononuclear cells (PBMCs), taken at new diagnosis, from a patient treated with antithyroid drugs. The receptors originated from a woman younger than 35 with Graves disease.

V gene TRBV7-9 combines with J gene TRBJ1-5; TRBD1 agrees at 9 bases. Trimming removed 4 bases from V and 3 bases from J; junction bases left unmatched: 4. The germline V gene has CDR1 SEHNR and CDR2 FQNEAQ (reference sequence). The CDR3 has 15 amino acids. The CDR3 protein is CASSSTGGPNQPQHF. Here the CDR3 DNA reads TGTGCCAGCAGCTCGACAGGGGGTCCCAATCAGCCCCAGCATTTT.

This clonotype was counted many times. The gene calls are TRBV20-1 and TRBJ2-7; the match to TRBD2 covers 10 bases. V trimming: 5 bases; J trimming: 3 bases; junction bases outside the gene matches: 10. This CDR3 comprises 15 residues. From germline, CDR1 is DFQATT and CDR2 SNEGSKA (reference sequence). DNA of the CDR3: TGCAGTGCTGAAGATAGCGGGAGGTCTTTCTACGAGCAGTACTTC. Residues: CSAEDSGRSFYEQYF.

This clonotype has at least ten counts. CDR3 DNA sequence: TGCAGCGTTGAAGATCTTCGTGGGAGAGGAACCGGGGAGCTGTTTTTT. Translated: CSVEDLRGRGTGELFF. The rearrangement joins TRBV29-1 to TRBJ2-2; tentative D call: TRBD2 (5 bases). CDR3 length: 16 residues. Trimming left V 0 bases short and J 5 bases short, with 16 bases between. In germline, CDR1 is SQVTM, CDR2 ANQGSEA.

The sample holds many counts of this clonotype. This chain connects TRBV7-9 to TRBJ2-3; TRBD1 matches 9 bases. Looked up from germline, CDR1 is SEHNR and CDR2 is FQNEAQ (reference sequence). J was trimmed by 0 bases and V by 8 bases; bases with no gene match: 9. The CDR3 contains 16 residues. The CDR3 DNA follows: TGTGCCAGCGGACAGGGGCTCGCTAGCAGCACAGATACGCAGTATTTT. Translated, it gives CASGQGLASSTDTQYF.

CDR3 loop: CASSIHSQGSYEQYF. The CDR3 DNA sequence: TGTGCCAGCAGTATACACAGTCAAGGCTCCTACGAGCAGTACTTC. The chain carries TRBV27 and TRBJ2-7; the D is unclear. Germline V gene sequence: CDR1 MNHEY, CDR2 SMNVEV (reference sequence). V lost 5 bases, J lost 0 bases, and 14 bases lay in between. The CDR3 spans 15 residues.

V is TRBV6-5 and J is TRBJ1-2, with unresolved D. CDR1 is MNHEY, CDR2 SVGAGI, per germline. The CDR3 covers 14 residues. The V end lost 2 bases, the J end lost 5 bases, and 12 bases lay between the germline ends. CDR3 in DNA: TGTGCCAGCAGTTACAGGGCCGGTGGTTATGGCTACACCTTC. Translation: CASSYRAGGYGYTF.

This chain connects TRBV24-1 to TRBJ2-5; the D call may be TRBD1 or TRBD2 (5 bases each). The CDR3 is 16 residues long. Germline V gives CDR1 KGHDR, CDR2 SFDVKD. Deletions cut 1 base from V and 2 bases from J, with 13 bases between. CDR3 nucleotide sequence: TGTGCCACCAGTGATTTTCTCCGGGGCCATCAAGAGACCCAGTACTTC. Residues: CATSDFLRGHQETQYF.

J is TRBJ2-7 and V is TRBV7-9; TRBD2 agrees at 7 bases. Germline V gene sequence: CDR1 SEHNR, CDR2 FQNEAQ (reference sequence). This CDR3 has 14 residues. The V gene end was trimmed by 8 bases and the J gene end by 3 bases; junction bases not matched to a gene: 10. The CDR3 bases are TGTGCCAGCGAGGCGCGGGAGATGGGCTACGAGCAGTACTTC. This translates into CASEAREMGYEQYF.